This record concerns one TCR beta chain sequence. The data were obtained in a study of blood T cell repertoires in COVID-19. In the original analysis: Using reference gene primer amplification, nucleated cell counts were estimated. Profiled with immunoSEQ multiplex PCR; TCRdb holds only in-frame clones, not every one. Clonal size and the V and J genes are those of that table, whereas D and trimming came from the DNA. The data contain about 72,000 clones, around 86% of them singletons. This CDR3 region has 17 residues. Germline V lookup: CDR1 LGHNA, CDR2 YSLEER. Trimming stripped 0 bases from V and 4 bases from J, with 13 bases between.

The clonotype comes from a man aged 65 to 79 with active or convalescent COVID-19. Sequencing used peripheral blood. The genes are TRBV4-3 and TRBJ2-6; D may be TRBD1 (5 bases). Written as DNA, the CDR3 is TGCGCCAGCAGCCAAGAAGGGCCCCGGACAGGGGCCAACGTCCTGACTTTC. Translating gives CASSQEGPRTGANVLTF.